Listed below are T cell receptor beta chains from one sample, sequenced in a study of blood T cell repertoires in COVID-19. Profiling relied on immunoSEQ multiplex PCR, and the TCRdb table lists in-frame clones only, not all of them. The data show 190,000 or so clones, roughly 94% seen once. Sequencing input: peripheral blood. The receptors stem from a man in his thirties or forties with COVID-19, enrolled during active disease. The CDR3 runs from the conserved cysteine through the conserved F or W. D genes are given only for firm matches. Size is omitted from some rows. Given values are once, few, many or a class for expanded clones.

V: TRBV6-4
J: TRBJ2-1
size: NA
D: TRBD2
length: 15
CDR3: CASRPRAGAYNEQFF
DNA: TGTGCCAGCAGACCACGAGCGGGGGCATACAATGAGCAGTTCTTC

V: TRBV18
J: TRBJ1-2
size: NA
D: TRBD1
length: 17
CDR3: CASSPPPQGQGPYGYTF
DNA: TGTGCCAGCTCACCACCGCCCCAGGGACAGGGGCCCTATGGCTACACCTTC

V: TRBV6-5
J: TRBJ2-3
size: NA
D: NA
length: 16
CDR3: CASSWSRVGNTDTQYF
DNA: TGTGCCAGCAGTTGGTCCAGGGTAGGGAACACAGATACGCAGTATTTT

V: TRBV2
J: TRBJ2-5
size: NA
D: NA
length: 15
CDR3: CASSVQGGAQETQYF
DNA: TGTGCCAGCAGTGTTCAGGGTGGGGCACAAGAGACCCAGTACTTC

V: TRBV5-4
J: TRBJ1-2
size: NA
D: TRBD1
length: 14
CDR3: CASSLTGGSGGYTF
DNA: TGTGCCAGCAGCTTAACAGGGGGCTCGGGTGGCTACACCTTC

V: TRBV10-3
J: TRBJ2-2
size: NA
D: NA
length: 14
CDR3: CAIRGQTNTGELFF
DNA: TGTGCCATCAGAGGACAGACGAACACCGGGGAGCTGTTTTTT

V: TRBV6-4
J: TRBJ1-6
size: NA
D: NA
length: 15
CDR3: CASSEFQGSNSPLHF
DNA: TGTGCCAGCAGTGAATTCCAGGGTTCCAATTCACCCCTCCACTTT

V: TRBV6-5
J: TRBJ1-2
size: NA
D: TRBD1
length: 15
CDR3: CASSDRDRGNYGYTF
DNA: TGTGCCAGCAGCGATAGGGACAGGGGAAACTATGGCTACACCTTC

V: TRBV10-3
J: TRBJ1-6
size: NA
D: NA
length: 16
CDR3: CAISQTGGSYNSPLHF
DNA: TGTGCCATCAGTCAGACGGGGGGCTCCTATAATTCACCCCTCCACTTT

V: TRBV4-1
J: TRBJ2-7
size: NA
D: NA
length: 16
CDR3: CASSQIEDGGTYEQYF
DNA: TGCGCCAGCAGCCAGATTGAGGACGGGGGAACCTACGAGCAGTACTTC

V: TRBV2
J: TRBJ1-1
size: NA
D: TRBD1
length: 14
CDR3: CASHRDRVFTEAFF
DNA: TGTGCCAGCCACCGGGACAGGGTCTTCACTGAAGCTTTCTTT

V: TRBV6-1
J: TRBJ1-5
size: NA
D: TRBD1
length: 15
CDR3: CASSDYRGSNQPQHF
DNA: TGTGCCAGCAGTGACTACAGGGGTAGCAATCAGCCCCAGCATTTT

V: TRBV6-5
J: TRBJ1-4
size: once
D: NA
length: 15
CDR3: CASGETGYEDEKLFF
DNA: TGTGCCAGCGGCGAAACGGGTTACGAGGATGAAAAACTGTTTTTT

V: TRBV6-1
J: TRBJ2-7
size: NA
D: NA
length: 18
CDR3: CASSEAVVGGPFPYEQYF
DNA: TGTGCCAGCAGTGAAGCCGTCGTCGGGGGTCCATTCCCCTACGAGCAGTACTTC

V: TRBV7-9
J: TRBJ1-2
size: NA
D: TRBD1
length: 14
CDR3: CASSSKTGTYGYTF
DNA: TGTGCCAGCAGTTCGAAGACAGGGACCTATGGCTACACCTTC

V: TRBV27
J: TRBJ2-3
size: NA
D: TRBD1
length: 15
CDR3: CASSLSRGRKDTQYF
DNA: TGTGCCAGCAGTTTATCCAGGGGGCGGAAAGATACGCAGTATTTT

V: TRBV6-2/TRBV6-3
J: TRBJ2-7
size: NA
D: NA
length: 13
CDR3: CASSYSPQYEQYF
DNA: TGTGCCAGCAGTTATTCCCCCCAGTACGAGCAGTACTTC

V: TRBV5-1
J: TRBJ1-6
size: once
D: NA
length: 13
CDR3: CASSTNRNSPLHF
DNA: TGCGCCAGCAGCACTAATCGTAATTCACCCCTCCACTTT

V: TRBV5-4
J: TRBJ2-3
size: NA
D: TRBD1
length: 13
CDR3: CASSRQGADTQYF
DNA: TGTGCCAGCAGCAGACAGGGCGCAGATACGCAGTATTTT

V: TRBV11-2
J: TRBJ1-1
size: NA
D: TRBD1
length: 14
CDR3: CASSPPTGESEAFF
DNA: TGTGCCAGCAGCCCACCGACAGGGGAGTCTGAAGCTTTCTTT

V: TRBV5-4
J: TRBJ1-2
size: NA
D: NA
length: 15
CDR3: CASSLAGLTADGYTF
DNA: TGTGCCAGCAGCTTGGCCGGGTTGACAGCAGATGGCTACACCTTC

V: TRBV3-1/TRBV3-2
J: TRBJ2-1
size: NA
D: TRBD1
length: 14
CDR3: CASSPGTGMYEQFF
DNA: TGTGCCAGCAGCCCCGGGACAGGGATGTATGAGCAGTTCTTC

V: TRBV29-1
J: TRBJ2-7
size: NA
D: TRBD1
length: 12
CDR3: CSVEKGAYEQYF
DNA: TGCAGCGTTGAAAAGGGGGCGTACGAGCAGTACTTC

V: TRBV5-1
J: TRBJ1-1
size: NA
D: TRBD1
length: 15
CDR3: CASSPSGTGLGEAFF
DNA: TGCGCCAGCAGCCCTTCCGGGACAGGGTTGGGTGAAGCTTTCTTT

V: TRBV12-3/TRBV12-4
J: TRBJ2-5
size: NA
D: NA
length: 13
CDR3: CASSLASIGTQYF
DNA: TGTGCCAGCAGTTTAGCTAGCATCGGGACCCAGTACTTC

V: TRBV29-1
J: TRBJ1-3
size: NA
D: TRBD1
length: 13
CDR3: CSVGQGTGNTIYF
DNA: TGCAGCGTAGGACAGGGGACTGGAAACACCATATATTTT

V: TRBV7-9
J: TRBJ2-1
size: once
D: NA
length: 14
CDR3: CASSLDSSYNEQFF
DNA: TGTGCCAGCAGCTTAGATAGCTCCTACAATGAGCAGTTCTTC

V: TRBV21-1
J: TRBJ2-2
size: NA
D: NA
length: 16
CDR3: CASSKTCRGRTGELFF
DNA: TGTGCCAGCAGCAAAACCTGTAGGGGGCGAACCGGGGAGCTGTTTTTT

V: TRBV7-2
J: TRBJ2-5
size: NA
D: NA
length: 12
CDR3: CASSLEGLTQYF
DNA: TGTGCCAGCAGCTTAGAGGGACTGACCCAGTACTTC

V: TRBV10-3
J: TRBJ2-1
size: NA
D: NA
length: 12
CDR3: CAISDGPHVQFF
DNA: TGTGCCATCAGTGATGGCCCCCACGTGCAGTTCTTC

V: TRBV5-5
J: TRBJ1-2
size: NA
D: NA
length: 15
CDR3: CASSLQWESSYGYTF
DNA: TGTGCCAGCAGTTTGCAGTGGGAGAGTAGCTATGGCTACACCTTC

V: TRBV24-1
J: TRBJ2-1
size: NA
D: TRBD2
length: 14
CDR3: CATSRAGAYNEQFF
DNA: TGTGCCACCAGTCGTGCGGGGGCCTACAATGAGCAGTTCTTC

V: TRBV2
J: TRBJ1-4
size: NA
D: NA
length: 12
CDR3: CASIGDYEKLFF
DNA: TGTGCCAGCATAGGAGATTATGAAAAACTGTTTTTT

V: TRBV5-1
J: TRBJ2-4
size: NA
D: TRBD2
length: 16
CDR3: CASSLAPSGALNIQYF
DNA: TGCGCCAGCAGCTTGGCCCCTAGCGGGGCCCTAAACATTCAGTACTTC

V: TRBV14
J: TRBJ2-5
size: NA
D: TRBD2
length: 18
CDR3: CASSQDHPAGALQETQYF
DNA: TGTGCCAGCAGCCAAGATCATCCAGCGGGGGCGCTCCAAGAGACCCAGTACTTC

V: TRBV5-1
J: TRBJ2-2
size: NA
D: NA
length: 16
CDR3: CASSLGSQINTGELFF
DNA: TGCGCCAGCAGCTTGGGGTCACAAATAAACACCGGGGAGCTGTTTTTT

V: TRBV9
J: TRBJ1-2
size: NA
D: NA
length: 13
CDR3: CASSADRHYGYTF
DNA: TGTGCCAGCAGTGCCGACAGGCACTATGGCTACACCTTC

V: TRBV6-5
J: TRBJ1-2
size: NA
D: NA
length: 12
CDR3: CASSDSSRGYTF
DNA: TGTGCCAGCAGTGACTCTTCGCGGGGCTACACCTTC

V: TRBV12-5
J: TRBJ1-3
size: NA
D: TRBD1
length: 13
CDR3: CASGLGQGNTIYF
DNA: TGTGCTAGTGGTTTGGGACAGGGTAACACCATATATTTT

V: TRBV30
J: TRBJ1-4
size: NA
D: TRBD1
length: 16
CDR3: CAWSGIQGQLHEKLFF
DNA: TGTGCCTGGAGTGGCATACAGGGACAGTTGCATGAAAAACTGTTTTTT

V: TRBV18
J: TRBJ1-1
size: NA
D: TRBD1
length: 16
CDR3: CASSPPPDRGDTEAFF
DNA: TGTGCCAGCTCACCCCCACCTGACAGGGGTGACACTGAAGCTTTCTTT

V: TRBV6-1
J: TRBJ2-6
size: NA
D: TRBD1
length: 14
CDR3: CASSEDRVNNVLTF
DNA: TGTGCCAGCAGTGAGGACAGGGTAAATAACGTCCTGACTTTC

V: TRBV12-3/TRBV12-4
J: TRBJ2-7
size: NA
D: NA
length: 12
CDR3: CASRGGDYEQYF
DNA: TGTGCCAGCCGAGGAGGGGACTACGAGCAGTACTTC

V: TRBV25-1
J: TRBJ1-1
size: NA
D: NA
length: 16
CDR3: CASSEYKKSVNTEAFF
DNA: TGTGCCAGCAGTGAATATAAGAAGTCAGTGAACACTGAAGCTTTCTTT

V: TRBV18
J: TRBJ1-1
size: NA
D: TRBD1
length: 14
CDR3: CASSPITGEAEAFF
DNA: TGTGCCAGCTCACCAATAACAGGGGAGGCTGAAGCTTTCTTT

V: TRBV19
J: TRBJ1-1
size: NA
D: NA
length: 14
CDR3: CASSKAWAGTEAFF
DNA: TGTGCCAGTAGTAAGGCGTGGGCTGGCACTGAAGCTTTCTTT

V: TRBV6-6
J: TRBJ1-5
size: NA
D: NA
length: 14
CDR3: CASSDQEVGQPQHF
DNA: TGTGCCAGCAGTGACCAGGAGGTTGGTCAGCCCCAGCATTTT

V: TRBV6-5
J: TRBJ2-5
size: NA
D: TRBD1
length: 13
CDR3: CASKGQGMETQYF
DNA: TGTGCCAGCAAGGGACAGGGGATGGAGACCCAGTACTTC

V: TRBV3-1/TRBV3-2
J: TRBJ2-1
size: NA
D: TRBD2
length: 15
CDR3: CASSPRGDLYNEQFF
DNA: TGTGCCAGCAGCCCTCGGGGGGACCTCTACAATGAGCAGTTCTTC

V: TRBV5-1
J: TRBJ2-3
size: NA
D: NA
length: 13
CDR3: CASSSIVTDTQYF
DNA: TGCGCCAGCAGCTCAATAGTTACAGATACGCAGTATTTT

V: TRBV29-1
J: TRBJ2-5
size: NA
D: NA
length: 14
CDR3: CSVSGTLLRETQYF
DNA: TGCAGCGTTTCCGGGACTCTACTGAGAGAGACCCAGTACTTC

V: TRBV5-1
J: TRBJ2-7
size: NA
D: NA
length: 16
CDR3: CASSSSGGYSSYEQYF
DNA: TGCGCCAGCAGCTCATCCGGAGGCTACTCCTCCTACGAGCAGTACTTC

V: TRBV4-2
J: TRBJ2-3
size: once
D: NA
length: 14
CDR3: CASSQEHRGDTQYF
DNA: TGTGCCAGCAGCCAAGAACATAGGGGGGATACGCAGTATTTT

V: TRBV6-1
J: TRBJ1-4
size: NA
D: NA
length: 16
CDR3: CASSASAEGAWEKLFF
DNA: TGTGCCAGCAGTGCCTCCGCGGAGGGCGCTTGGGAAAAACTGTTTTTT

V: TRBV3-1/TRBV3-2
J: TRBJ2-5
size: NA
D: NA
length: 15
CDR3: CASSQDPAGQETQYF
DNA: TGTGCCAGCAGCCAAGATCCCGCAGGGCAAGAGACCCAGTACTTC

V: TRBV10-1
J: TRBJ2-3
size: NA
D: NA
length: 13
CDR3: CASSEASSDTQYF
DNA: TGCGCCAGCAGTGAGGCTAGCTCAGATACGCAGTATTTT

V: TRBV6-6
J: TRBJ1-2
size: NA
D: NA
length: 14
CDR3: CASSYGGTNYGYTF
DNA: TGTGCCAGCAGTTACGGCGGTACTAACTATGGCTACACCTTC

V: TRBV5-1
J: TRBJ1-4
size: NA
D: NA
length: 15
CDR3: CASSIGWQANEKLFF
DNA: TGCGCCAGCAGCATTGGGTGGCAGGCTAATGAAAAACTGTTTTTT